Below are 3 T cell receptor beta chains sequenced from a single sample in a study of Ad26.COV2.S vaccination and SARS-CoV-2 variants. The treatment is: about 20 received Ad26.COV2.S at low or high dose, single or two shots; roughly 5 received placebo; per-sample allocation not given. Specimens were obtained on day 63 following the first vaccine or placebo injection. Generated by immunoSEQ multiplex PCR, the TCRdb table keeps only in-frame clones and is missing some. This sample yields about 350,000 clones, of which around 89% are seen a single time; about 6.4% belongs to the top ten. The sample was peripheral blood, taken in a trial of Ad26.COV2.S vaccine versus placebo. These receptors were collected from a person aged 18 to 59 who received the Ad26.COV2.S COVID-19 vaccine or a placebo.

The chain couples TRBV28 to TRBJ2-7; possibly TRBD1 for D (5 bases). The CDR3 contains 14 residues. The ends were cut back, 5 bases at V and 1 base at J, with 12 bases in the middle. Germline V lookup: CDR1 MDHEN, CDR2 SYDVKM. As DNA, the CDR3 is TGTGCCAGCAGTCCACAGGTTGGTTCCTACGAGCAGTACTTC. Its translation: CASSPQVGSYEQYF.

On this clone: This sample includes further DNA sequences coding for the same CDR3. V usage is TRBV7-3 and J usage is TRBJ1-5, with D unresolved. The CDR3 runs to 13 residues. Trimming pared 1 base from V and 4 bases from J, leaving 5 bases between. Looked up from germline, CDR1 is SGHTA and CDR2 is FQGTGA. CDR3 nucleotide sequence: TGTGCCAGCAGCTTAAGAGGGAATCAGCCCCAGCATTTT. This codes for CASSLRGNQPQHF.

The CDR3 DNA follows: TGTGCCATCAGGACTAGCATCAAACAAGAGACCCAGTACTTC. Residues: CAIRTSIKQETQYF. This sequence joins TRBV10-3 and TRBJ2-5; 7 bases match TRBD2. Trimming at V came to 6 bases and at J to 2 bases, leaving 6 bases not matched to a gene. The CDR3 length is 14 residues. The germline CDR1 and CDR2 sequences are ENHRY and SYGVKD.